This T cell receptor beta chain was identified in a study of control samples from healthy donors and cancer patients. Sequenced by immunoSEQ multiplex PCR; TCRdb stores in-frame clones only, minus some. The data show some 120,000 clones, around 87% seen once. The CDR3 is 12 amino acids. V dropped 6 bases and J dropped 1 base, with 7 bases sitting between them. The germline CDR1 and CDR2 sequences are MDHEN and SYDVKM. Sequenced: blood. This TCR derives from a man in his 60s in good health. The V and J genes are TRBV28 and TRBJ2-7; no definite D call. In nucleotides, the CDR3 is TGTGCCAGCAGAGGGCCATCCTACGAGCAGTACTTC. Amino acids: CASRGPSYEQYF.